The following is a T cell receptor beta chain sequence with its context. Sampling times: baseline, cycle 4 day 1, cycle 7 day 1. The source of the sample is a study of OX40 agonist ivuxolimab in advanced cancers. Across the whole study: Partial responses were achieved by three patients, one with hepatocellular carcinoma and two with cutaneous melanoma.

TCRdb keeps only in-frame clones here, not all; method: immunoSEQ multiplex PCR. Of some 80,000 clones listed, roughly 90% are singletons. The germline V gene has CDR1 SNHLY and CDR2 FYNNEI. Trimming took 0 bases from V and 3 from J, leaving 6 bases between them. This CDR3 is built from 14 residues. Sequenced here: CD4+ or CD8+ T cells sorted from blood, sampled in a trial of the OX40 agonist ivuxolimab. This receptor was obtained from an adult with an advanced solid tumor such as melanoma, head and neck, liver or kidney cancer. The rearrangement uses TRBV2 and TRBJ1-5; D is uncertain. The CDR3 loop is CASSEASYNQPQHF. CDR3 coding DNA: TGTGCCAGCAGTGAAGCGAGTTACAATCAGCCCCAGCATTTT.